This TCR beta chain was sequenced in a study of CD8 T cells in ankylosing spondylitis. CDR1 is MGHRA, CDR2 YSYEKL, per germline. CDR3 size: 13 residues. The V gene lost 3 bases and the J gene lost 2 bases, with 8 bases spanning the gap. Notes on the study in general: Earlier studies detected some motif variants in reactive arthritis synovial fluid and blood. Roughly eight highly homologous variants made up a TCR beta motif that seemed to typify ankylosing spondylitis blood.

Quantitative 5'-RACE with molecular barcodes generated TCR beta libraries. TCRdb itself ran the 5' RACE reads through MiXCR, one entry per CDR3 protein. The sample includes fewer than 25,000 distinct CDR3 sequences, over 10% of them seen just once. Worth noting for this clonotype: The antigen remains undetermined.

The source is a male donor with ankylosing spondylitis or in good health (not recorded which). What was sequenced was blood. The chain has TRBV4-1 and TRBJ2-7; no firm D call. The CDR3 bases are TGCGCCAGCAGCCATGGCAGCCCCTACGAGCAGTACTTC. Translated, it gives CASSHGSPYEQYF.